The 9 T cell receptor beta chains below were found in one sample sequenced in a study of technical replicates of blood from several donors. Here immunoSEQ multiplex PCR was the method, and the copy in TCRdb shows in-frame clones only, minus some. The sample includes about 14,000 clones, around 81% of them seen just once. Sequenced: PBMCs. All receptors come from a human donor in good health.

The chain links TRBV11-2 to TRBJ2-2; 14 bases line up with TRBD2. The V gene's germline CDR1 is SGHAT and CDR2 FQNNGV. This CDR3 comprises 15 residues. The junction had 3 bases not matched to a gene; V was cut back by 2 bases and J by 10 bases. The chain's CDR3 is CASSLMGLAGVELFF. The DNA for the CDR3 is TGTGCCAGCAGCTTAATGGGACTAGCGGGAGTGGAGCTGTTTTTT.

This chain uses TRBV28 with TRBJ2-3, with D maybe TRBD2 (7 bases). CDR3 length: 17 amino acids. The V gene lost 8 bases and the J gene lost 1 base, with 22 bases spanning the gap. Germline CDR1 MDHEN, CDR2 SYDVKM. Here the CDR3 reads CASLSPGRGGGTDTQYF. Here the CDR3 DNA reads TGTGCCAGCCTTTCCCCGGGGAGGGGGGGAGGCACAGATACGCAGTATTTT.

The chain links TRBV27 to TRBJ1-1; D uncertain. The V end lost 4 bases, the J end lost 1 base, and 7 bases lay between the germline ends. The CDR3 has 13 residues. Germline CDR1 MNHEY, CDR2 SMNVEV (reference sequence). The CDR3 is CASSYAGNTEAFF. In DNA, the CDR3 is TGTGCCAGCAGTTATGCCGGGAACACTGAAGCTTTCTTT.

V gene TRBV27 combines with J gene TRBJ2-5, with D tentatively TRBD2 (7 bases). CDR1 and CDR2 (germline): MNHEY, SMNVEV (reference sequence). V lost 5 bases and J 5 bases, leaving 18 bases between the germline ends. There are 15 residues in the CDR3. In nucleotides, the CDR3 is TGTGCCAGCAGTCTTAGCGGGTTCAGGGGTGAGACCCAGTACTTC. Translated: CASSLSGFRGETQYF.

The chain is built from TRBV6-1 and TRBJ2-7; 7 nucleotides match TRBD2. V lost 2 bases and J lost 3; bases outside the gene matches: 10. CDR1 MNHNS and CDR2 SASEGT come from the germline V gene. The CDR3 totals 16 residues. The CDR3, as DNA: TGTGCCAGCAGTGAATGGGGGAGGGGATCCTACTACGAGCAGTACTTC. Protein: CASSEWGRGSYYEQYF.

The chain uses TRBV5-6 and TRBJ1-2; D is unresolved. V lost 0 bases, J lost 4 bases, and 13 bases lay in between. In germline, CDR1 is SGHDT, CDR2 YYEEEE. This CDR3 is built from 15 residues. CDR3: CASSLGGETSYGYTF. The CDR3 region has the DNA TGTGCCAGCAGCTTGGGTGGAGAGACGTCCTATGGCTACACCTTC.

The CDR3 reads CASSLDRSSGANVLTF. The DNA of the CDR3 is TGTGCCAGCAGCTTAGATAGAAGCTCTGGGGCCAACGTCCTGACTTTC. The chain carries TRBV11-2 and TRBJ2-6; D ambiguous. This CDR3 has 16 residues. The V gene's germline CDR1 is SGHAT and CDR2 FQNNGV. V was trimmed by 0 bases and J by 0 bases, leaving 6 bases between them.

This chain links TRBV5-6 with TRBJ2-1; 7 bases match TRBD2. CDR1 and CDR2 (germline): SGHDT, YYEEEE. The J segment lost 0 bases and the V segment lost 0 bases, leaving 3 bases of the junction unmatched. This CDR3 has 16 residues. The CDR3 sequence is CASSLVREYSYNEQFF. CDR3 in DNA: TGTGCCAGCAGCTTGGTGCGGGAGTACTCCTACAATGAGCAGTTCTTC.

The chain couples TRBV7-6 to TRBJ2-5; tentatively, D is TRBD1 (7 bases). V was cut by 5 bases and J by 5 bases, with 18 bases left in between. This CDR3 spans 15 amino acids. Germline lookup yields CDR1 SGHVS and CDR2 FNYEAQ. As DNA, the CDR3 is TGTGCCAGCAGCCTAACCGGCGGAGGGGGCGAGACCCAGTACTTC. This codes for CASSLTGGGGETQYF.